Reported below is one T cell receptor (beta chain). V shed 4 bases and J shed 5 bases, with 18 bases lying between them. The CDR3 extends over 15 amino acids. Germline CDR1 MGHDK, CDR2 SYGVNS. Either two negative PCRs, clearance, or symptom resolution qualified Cohort 3 donors as recovered. These data come from a study of blood T cell repertoires in COVID-19. Sequencing used immunoSEQ multiplex PCR; TCRdb keeps in-frame clones, though not all of them. Seen here are 290,000 or so clones, approximately 90% observed once, and the top ten hold 1% to 1.3%. The source is a woman aged 25-40 years who had recovered from COVID-19. The sequencing input was PBMCs or T cells enriched from blood (not recorded which). The chain links TRBV25-1 to TRBJ2-7; possible D gene TRBD1, 7 bases. CDR3 coding DNA: TGTGCCAGCAGTGTCGCAGGGGGGCTAAGCAACGAGCAGTACTTC. This codes for CASSVAGGLSNEQYF.